The source of this TCR beta chain is a study of CD8+ T cells in alopecia areata. For the study at large: For the treated group, dosing was oral tofacitinib at 5 to 10 mg twice daily.

The J segment lost 3 bases and the V segment lost 4 bases, leaving 11 bases of the junction unmatched. Looked up from germline, CDR1 is SGHNT and CDR2 is YYREEE (reference sequence). This CDR3 comprises 17 residues. Treatment indicated: oral pan-JAK inhibitor, 5-10 mg twice daily. It was cDNA, reverse transcribed from extracted RNA, that served as the sequencing template. Data came from immunoSEQ multiplex PCR; TCRdb stores just in-frame clones and leaves some out. The sample yields fewer than 110,000 clones, over 80% seen once. The chain combines TRBV5-4 with TRBJ2-7; TRBD1 matches 12 bases. The TCR sequence derives from a human donor with alopecia areata. The sample here was CD8+ T cells sorted from blood, taken at week 24, from a patient treated with tofacitinib. CDR3 sequence (DNA): TGTGCCAGCAGCATCCGGGACAGGGGGCTTTCGGGCTACGAGCAGTACTTC. Its protein product is CASSIRDRGLSGYEQYF.